This T cell receptor (beta chain) was identified during a study of control samples from healthy donors and cancer patients. Germline lookup yields CDR1 SGHKS and CDR2 YYEKEE (reference sequence). This CDR3 comprises 15 residues. V was cut by 1 base and J by 5 bases, with 15 bases left in between. Sequencing was performed with immunoSEQ multiplex PCR; in TCRdb, only in-frame clones are kept and a portion is missing. The sample yields about 410,000 clones, around 90% seen once. Sequencing was performed on PBMCs. This chain joins TRBV5-5 and TRBJ2-5; no reliable D call. The TCR originated in a man in his forties or fifties with head and neck cancer. CDR3 bases: TGTGCCAGCAGCTTGATCATCCTTCCTGGGGAGACCCAGTACTTC. Translated: CASSLIILPGETQYF. Full variable domain (outside the CDR3, taken from reference TRBV5-5 and TRBJ2-5): DAGVTQSPTHLIKTRGQQVTLRCSPISGHKSVSWYQQVLGQGPQFIFQYYEKEERGRGNFPDRFSARQFPNYSSELNVNALLLGDSALYLCASSLIILPGETQYFGPGTRLLVL.